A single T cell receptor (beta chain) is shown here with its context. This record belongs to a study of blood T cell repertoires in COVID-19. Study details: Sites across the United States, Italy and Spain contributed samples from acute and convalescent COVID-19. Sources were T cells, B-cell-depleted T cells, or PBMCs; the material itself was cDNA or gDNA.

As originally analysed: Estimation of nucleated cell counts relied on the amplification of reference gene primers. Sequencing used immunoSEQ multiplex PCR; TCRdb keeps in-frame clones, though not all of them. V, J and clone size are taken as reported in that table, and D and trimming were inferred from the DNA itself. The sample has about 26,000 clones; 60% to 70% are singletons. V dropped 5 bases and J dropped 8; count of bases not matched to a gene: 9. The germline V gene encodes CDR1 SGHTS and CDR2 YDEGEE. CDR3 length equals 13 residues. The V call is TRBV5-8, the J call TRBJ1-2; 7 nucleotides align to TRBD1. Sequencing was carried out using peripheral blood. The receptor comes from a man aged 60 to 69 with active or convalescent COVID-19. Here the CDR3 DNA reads TGTGCCAGCAGAAGCCGGACAGGCTGGGGCTACACCTTC. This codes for CASRSRTGWGYTF.